The 27 T cell receptor beta chains in this list originate from one sample, sequenced in a study of T cell responses to AZD1222 COVID-19 vaccine (TCRdb year 2021). The time point tag for this specimen amounts to: about 28 days (+/-7) after the second vaccine dose. The library was obtained by the immunoSEQ multiplex PCR assay. The table comes from immuneACCESS by way of TCRdb, which keeps in-frame sequences with V and J called. Part of the clones is missing from these tables; in studies checked, under half for an unresolved V gene and the rest for unknown reasons. This sample holds fewer than 150,000 clones; over 75% were observed only once. 5% to 6% of the sample is taken by the ten largest. The material was peripheral blood, obtained 28 days after the second AZD1222 dose. The receptors stem from an adult who received the AZD1222 COVID-19 vaccine.

The rearrangement links TRBV7-6 to TRBJ1-1; D gene unclear. Between the trimmed V and J ends, which lost 10 bases and 1 base, there was a span of 7 bases. This CDR3 is 11 amino acids long. Per germline, CDR1 SGHVS and CDR2 FNYEAQ. CDR3 amino acids: CATNTNTEAFF. The CDR3 bases are TGTGCCACCAATACGAACACTGAAGCTTTCTTT.

The J gene is TRBJ1-3, the V gene TRBV3-1 (or the pseudogene TRBV3-2); D not certain. Germline CDR1 is LGHDT and CDR2 is YNNKEL (reference sequence). V gave up 4 bases and J gave up 2 bases, with 15 bases separating them. This CDR3 has 16 amino acids. CDR3 sequence reads: CASSPIIPVAGNTIYF. CDR3 in DNA: TGTGCCAGCAGCCCAATAATTCCTGTGGCTGGAAACACCATATATTTT.

The CDR3 here is CASSPSTDTQYF. CDR3 bases: TGTGCCAGCAGTCCTAGCACAGATACGCAGTATTTT. This rearrangement joins TRBV11-2 to TRBJ2-3, with D hard to call. Per germline, CDR1 SGHAT and CDR2 FQNNGV. The CDR3 length is 12 residues. Trimming cost V 6 bases and J 0 bases, with 4 bases left between them.

V gene TRBV7-2 combines with J gene TRBJ2-3; TRBD2 is a possible D gene (5 bases). This CDR3 contains 13 residues. Trimming took 5 bases from V and 1 from J, leaving 7 bases between them. Germline CDR1 and CDR2: SGHTA and FQGNSA. The CDR3, as DNA: TGTGCCAGCAGCCAGAGGGGCACAGATACGCAGTATTTT. Amino acid sequence: CASSQRGTDTQYF.

The rearrangement uses TRBV10-3 and TRBJ1-1; D not certain. Germline-derived CDR1 and CDR2 are ENHRY and SYGVKD. The CDR3 totals 11 residues. Trimming removed 2 bases from V and 5 bases from J, with 3 bases in between. The CDR3 coding sequence is TGTGCCATCAGTGAGAGGACTGAAGCTTTCTTT. Its protein is CAISERTEAFF.

CDR3 sequence: CASIRDSGNGIYF. The CDR3 DNA is TGTGCCAGCATAAGGGACTCTGGAAACGGCATATATTTT. This chain links TRBV12-3 or TRBV12-4 with TRBJ1-3; D might be TRBD1 (5 bases). The germline V and J ends were trimmed by 7 bases and 12 bases, with 19 bases remaining between them. The CDR3 runs to 13 residues.

The rearrangement links TRBV2 to TRBJ1-1; D is unresolved. V lost 7 bases, J lost 2 bases, and 11 bases lay in between. The germline gives CDR1 SNHLY, CDR2 FYNNEI. This CDR3 spans 13 amino acids. In DNA form, the CDR3 reads TGTGCCAGCAACTCTGACGGAAACACTGAAGCTTTCTTT. It yields the protein CASNSDGNTEAFF.

This chain links TRBV12-5 with TRBJ2-3; D might be TRBD2 (6 bases). Germline values: CDR1 LGHNT, CDR2 FRNRAP. V was cut by 6 bases and J by 3 bases, with 16 bases left in between. The CDR3 is made up of 15 amino acids. CDR3 in amino acids: CASGGRTGATDTQYF. The CDR3 DNA reads as TGTGCTAGTGGGGGAAGGACGGGAGCAACAGATACGCAGTATTTT.

The CDR3 nucleotides read TGTGCCAGCAGCTTAGGGGTAGCCAGGGGGAATGAAAAACTGTTTTTT. Its translation: CASSLGVARGNEKLFF. The chain couples TRBV7-9 to TRBJ1-4; TRBD1 matches at 7 bases. The V gene end was trimmed by 1 base and the J gene end by 5 bases; junction bases not matched to a gene: 7. The CDR3 is made up of 16 amino acids. Germline V gives CDR1 SEHNR, CDR2 FQNEAQ (reference sequence).

The sample holds a few counts of this clone. The chain couples TRBV6-2 or TRBV6-3 to TRBJ2-1, with a weak D call TRBD2 (6 bases). The V end was cut by 7 bases, the J end by 3 bases, with 16 bases between. CDR3 length: 15 residues. Per the germline V gene, CDR1 is MNHEY and CDR2 is SVGEGT. The CDR3, as DNA: TGTGCCAGCATTAACTCGGGAGCTGACTACAATGAGCAGTTCTTC. This gives the protein CASINSGADYNEQFF.

This sequence joins TRBV9 and TRBJ2-1; tentative D call: TRBD2 (5 bases). The germline V gene has CDR1 SGDLS and CDR2 YYNGEE. This CDR3 comprises 15 residues. Deletions cut 4 bases from V and 4 bases from J, with 15 bases between. The DNA of the CDR3 is TGTGCCAGCAGCCCCCGGGGTAGCGAATACAATGAGCAGTTCTTC. Translation gives CASSPRGSEYNEQFF.

This chain uses TRBV28 with TRBJ2-3; D remains unclear. V lost 5 bases, J lost 0 bases, and 6 bases lay in between. Germline V gene data show CDR1 as MDHEN and CDR2 as SYDVKM. The CDR3 is 13 residues long. CDR3 amino acids: CASSVRSTDTQYF. The CDR3 region has the DNA TGTGCCAGCAGTGTACGTAGCACAGATACGCAGTATTTT.

V usage is TRBV27 and J usage is TRBJ1-4; D ambiguous. CDR1 and CDR2 (germline): MNHEY, SMNVEV (reference sequence). The V gene lost 5 bases and the J gene lost 4 bases, with 8 bases spanning the gap. CDR3 length: 13 amino acids. This CDR3 is CASSGLINEKLFF. CDR3 bases: TGTGCCAGCAGTGGACTAATTAATGAAAAACTGTTTTTT.

The chain recombines TRBV4-1 with TRBJ2-7, with no clear D. The germline gives CDR1 MGHRA, CDR2 YSYEKL. The CDR3 has 15 residues. V lost 0 bases and J 0 bases, leaving 9 bases between the germline ends. CDR3 in DNA: TGCGCCAGCAGCCAAGACGAGATTAGCTCCTACGAGCAGTACTTC. Encoded protein: CASSQDEISSYEQYF.

In this sample, this clone turned up once. This rearrangement joins TRBV4-1 to TRBJ2-2; the D gene is possibly TRBD1 (6 bases). Germline V lookup: CDR1 MGHRA, CDR2 YSYEKL. Trimming took 3 bases from V and 5 from J, leaving 10 bases between them. The CDR3 sequence is 14 residues long. The CDR3 sequence is CASSHPTGTGELFF. DNA for the CDR3: TGCGCCAGCAGCCATCCTACAGGGACCGGGGAGCTGTTTTTT.

The chain recombines TRBV5-8 with TRBJ2-1, with 8 positions matching TRBD2. Trimming cost V 4 bases and J 5 bases; bases outside gene matches: 5. Germline loops: CDR1 SGHTS, CDR2 YDEGEE. CDR3 length: 14 residues. CDR3 sequence reads: CASSPTLADNEQFF. The CDR3 nucleotides read TGTGCCAGCAGCCCAACACTAGCGGACAATGAGCAGTTCTTC. The entire variable domain, with the rest obtained from reference TRBV5-8 and TRBJ2-1, is as follows: EAGVTQSPTHLIKTRGQQATLRCSPISGHTSVYWYQQALGLGLQFLLWYDEGEERNRGNFPPRFSGRQFPNYSSELNVNALELEDSALYLCASSPTLADNEQFFGPGTRLTVL.

The chain carries TRBV5-1 and TRBJ2-2; no clear D. The CDR3 extends over 12 amino acids. With 2 bases removed from V and 3 bases from J, the gap between germline ends came to 2 bases. Germline assignment: CDR1 SGHRS and CDR2 YFSETQ. This CDR3 reads CASSFDTGELFF. DNA for the CDR3: TGCGCCAGCAGCTTTGACACCGGGGAGCTGTTTTTT.

V is TRBV6-5 and J is TRBJ2-7; D gene unclear. V lost 4 bases and J lost 3, with 4 bases in between. CDR1 MNHEY and CDR2 SVGAGI come from the germline V gene. The CDR3 is 11 amino acids. The CDR3 nucleotides are TGTGCCAGCAGTTTTCTCTACGAGCAGTACTTC. Translating gives CASSFLYEQYF.

CDR3 nucleotide sequence: TGTGCCAGCAGCCAAGGGACTAGCGGGGGATCCGGGGAGCTGTTTTTT. Translating gives CASSQGTSGGSGELFF. This rearrangement joins TRBV7-9 to TRBJ2-2; 14 positions match TRBD2. The CDR3 loop spans 16 amino acids. The ends lost 5 bases at V and 6 bases at J; junction bases unmatched: 5. Germline V gives CDR1 SEHNR, CDR2 FQNEAQ (reference sequence).

J is TRBJ1-1 and V is TRBV18; the D is unclear. The V end lost 4 bases, the J end lost 1 base, and 13 bases lay between the germline ends. The CDR3 consists of 15 residues. Germline values: CDR1 KGHSH, CDR2 LQKENI. Written as DNA, the CDR3 is TGTGCCAGCTCACGTATTGATAGCAGGAACACTGAAGCTTTCTTT. Its translation: CASSRIDSRNTEAFF. The entire variable domain, with the rest obtained from reference TRBV18 and TRBJ1-1, is as follows: NAGVMQNPRHLVRRRGQEARLRCSPMKGHSHVYWYRQLPEEGLKFMVYLQKENIIDESGMPKERFSAEFPKEGPSILRIQQVVRGDSAAYFCASSRIDSRNTEAFFGQGTRLTVV.

The V call is TRBV14, the J call TRBJ1-6, with 8 bases lining up with TRBD1. With V trimmed by 9 bases and J by 0 bases, 19 bases remained unmatched. This CDR3 has 20 residues. Germline V gene sequence: CDR1 SGHDN, CDR2 FVKESK. For the CDR3, the DNA is TGTGCCAGTCCTAATTCTGGCACAGGGGGTGATAGCTCCTATAATTCACCCCTCCACTTT. Protein sequence: CASPNSGTGGDSSYNSPLHF.

The rearrangement joins TRBV12-3 or TRBV12-4 to TRBJ2-1, with no clear D. V lost 8 bases, J lost 1 base, and 9 bases lay in between. The CDR3 consists of 13 residues. The CDR3 coding sequence is TGTGCCAGCGCTGGTTGGTCCTACAATGAGCAGTTCTTC. As protein: CASAGWSYNEQFF.

This chain links TRBV19 with TRBJ2-7; 7 bases line up with TRBD1. Losses at the gene ends were 7 bases for V and 5 bases for J; bases not matched to a gene: 8. The CDR3 runs to 13 residues. Germline CDR1 and CDR2: LNHDA and SQIVND (reference sequence). This CDR3 is CASTTGQRDEQYF. The CDR3, as DNA: TGTGCCAGTACGACAGGGCAAAGGGACGAGCAGTACTTC.

This clone was seen just once. The chain combines TRBV5-1 with TRBJ1-1; weak D call: TRBD1 (6 bases). Trimming took off 0 bases at V and 7 bases at J, with 10 bases between the two ends. Germline values: CDR1 SGHRS, CDR2 YFSETQ. The CDR3 has 13 residues. Here the CDR3 DNA reads TGCGCCAGCAGCTTGGGGACAGCGAGTGAAGCTTTCTTT. As protein: CASSLGTASEAFF.

The chain combines TRBV2 with TRBJ2-1; 11 bases fit TRBD2. The germline gives CDR1 SNHLY, CDR2 FYNNEI. The trim removed 5 bases at V and 9 bases at J, leaving 3 bases unmatched. This CDR3 has 13 residues. For the CDR3, the DNA is TGTGCCAGCAGTCCCACTAGCGGGAGTGAGCAGTTCTTC. This gives the protein CASSPTSGSEQFF. Drawing the rest from reference TRBV2 and TRBJ2-1, the complete variable domain is EPEVTQTPSHQVTQMGQEVILRCVPISNHLYFYWYRQILGQKVEFLVSFYNNEISEKSEIFDDQFSVERPDGSNFTLKIRSTKLEDSAMYFCASSPTSGSEQFFGPGTRLTVL.

The sample holds one count of this clone. The chain is built from TRBV5-1 and TRBJ1-1; D remains ambiguous. The CDR3 is 15 residues long. CDR1 and CDR2 from the germline V gene are SGHRS and YFSETQ. V dropped 0 bases and J dropped 0 bases, with 9 bases sitting between them. CDR3 region: CASSLVGTMNTEAFF. CDR3 sequence (DNA): TGCGCCAGCAGCTTGGTCGGAACCATGAACACTGAAGCTTTCTTT.

The chain joins TRBV14 to TRBJ2-2; 8 bases match TRBD2. Germline values: CDR1 SGHDN, CDR2 FVKESK. V lost 1 base and J lost 2; bases outside the gene matches: 6. CDR3 length equals 17 residues. The CDR3 reads CASSQGTSKRNTGELFF. For the CDR3, the DNA is TGTGCCAGCAGCCAAGGGACTAGCAAAAGAAACACCGGGGAGCTGTTTTTT. Using reference TRBV14 and TRBJ2-2 for the parts outside the CDR3, the full variable domain is EAGVTQFPSHSVIEKGQTVTLRCDPISGHDNLYWYRRVMGKEIKFLLHFVKESKQDESGMPNNRFLAERTGGTYSTLKVQPAELEDSGVYFCASSQGTSKRNTGELFFGEGSRLTVL.